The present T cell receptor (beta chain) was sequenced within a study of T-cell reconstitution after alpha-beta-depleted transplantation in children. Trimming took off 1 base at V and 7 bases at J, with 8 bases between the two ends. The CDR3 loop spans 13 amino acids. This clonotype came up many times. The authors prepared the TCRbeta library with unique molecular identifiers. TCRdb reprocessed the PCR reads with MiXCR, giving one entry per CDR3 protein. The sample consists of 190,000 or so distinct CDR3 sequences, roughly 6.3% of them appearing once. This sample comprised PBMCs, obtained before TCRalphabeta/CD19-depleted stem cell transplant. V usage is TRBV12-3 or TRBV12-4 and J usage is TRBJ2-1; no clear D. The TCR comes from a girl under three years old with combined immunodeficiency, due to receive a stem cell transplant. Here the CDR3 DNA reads TGTGCCAGCAGTTTAGTTTTCCCGAATGAGCAGTTCTTC. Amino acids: CASSLVFPNEQFF.